The next 2 T cell receptor beta chains were all read from a single sample in a study of cytomegalovirus exposure and HLA in healthy donors (TCRdb year 2017). Library prep was done by the immunoSEQ multiplex PCR assay. The multiplex PCR relied on a mix of 60 forward primers for TCR Vbeta segments and 13 reverse primers for TCR Jbeta segments. This immuneACCESS table, as held by TCRdb, lists in-frame sequences with V and J called but not all clones. Of the missing ones, under half trace to an unresolved V gene in checked studies; the others have no known cause. Here the sample has around 110,000 clones; about three fifths occur a single time. The top ten constitute about 8.3% of the sample. The sequenced sample was PBMCs. The receptor set was obtained from a woman between 35 and 50 years old in good health and CMV-seropositive.

Notes on this clone: An end of the junction does not agree with germline; a read error may underlie this. The CDR3 protein is CSSSPKGETQYF. Written as DNA, the CDR3 is TGTTCCAGCAGCCCCAAGGGGGAGACCCAGTACTTC. The chain employs TRBV7-9 and TRBJ2-5; the D gene is possibly TRBD1 (5 bases). CDR3 length: 12 residues. The germline V gene has CDR1 SEHNR and CDR2 FQNEAQ (reference sequence).

The chain employs TRBV19 and TRBJ1-3; perhaps TRBD1 as D (5 bases). Trimming pared 7 bases from V and 2 bases from J, leaving 12 bases between. CDR1 and CDR2 from the germline V gene are LNHDA and SQIVND (reference sequence). The CDR3 has 14 residues. DNA for the CDR3: TGTGCCAGTACCGACGGGGGTACTGGAAACACCATATATTTT. Amino acids: CASTDGGTGNTIYF.